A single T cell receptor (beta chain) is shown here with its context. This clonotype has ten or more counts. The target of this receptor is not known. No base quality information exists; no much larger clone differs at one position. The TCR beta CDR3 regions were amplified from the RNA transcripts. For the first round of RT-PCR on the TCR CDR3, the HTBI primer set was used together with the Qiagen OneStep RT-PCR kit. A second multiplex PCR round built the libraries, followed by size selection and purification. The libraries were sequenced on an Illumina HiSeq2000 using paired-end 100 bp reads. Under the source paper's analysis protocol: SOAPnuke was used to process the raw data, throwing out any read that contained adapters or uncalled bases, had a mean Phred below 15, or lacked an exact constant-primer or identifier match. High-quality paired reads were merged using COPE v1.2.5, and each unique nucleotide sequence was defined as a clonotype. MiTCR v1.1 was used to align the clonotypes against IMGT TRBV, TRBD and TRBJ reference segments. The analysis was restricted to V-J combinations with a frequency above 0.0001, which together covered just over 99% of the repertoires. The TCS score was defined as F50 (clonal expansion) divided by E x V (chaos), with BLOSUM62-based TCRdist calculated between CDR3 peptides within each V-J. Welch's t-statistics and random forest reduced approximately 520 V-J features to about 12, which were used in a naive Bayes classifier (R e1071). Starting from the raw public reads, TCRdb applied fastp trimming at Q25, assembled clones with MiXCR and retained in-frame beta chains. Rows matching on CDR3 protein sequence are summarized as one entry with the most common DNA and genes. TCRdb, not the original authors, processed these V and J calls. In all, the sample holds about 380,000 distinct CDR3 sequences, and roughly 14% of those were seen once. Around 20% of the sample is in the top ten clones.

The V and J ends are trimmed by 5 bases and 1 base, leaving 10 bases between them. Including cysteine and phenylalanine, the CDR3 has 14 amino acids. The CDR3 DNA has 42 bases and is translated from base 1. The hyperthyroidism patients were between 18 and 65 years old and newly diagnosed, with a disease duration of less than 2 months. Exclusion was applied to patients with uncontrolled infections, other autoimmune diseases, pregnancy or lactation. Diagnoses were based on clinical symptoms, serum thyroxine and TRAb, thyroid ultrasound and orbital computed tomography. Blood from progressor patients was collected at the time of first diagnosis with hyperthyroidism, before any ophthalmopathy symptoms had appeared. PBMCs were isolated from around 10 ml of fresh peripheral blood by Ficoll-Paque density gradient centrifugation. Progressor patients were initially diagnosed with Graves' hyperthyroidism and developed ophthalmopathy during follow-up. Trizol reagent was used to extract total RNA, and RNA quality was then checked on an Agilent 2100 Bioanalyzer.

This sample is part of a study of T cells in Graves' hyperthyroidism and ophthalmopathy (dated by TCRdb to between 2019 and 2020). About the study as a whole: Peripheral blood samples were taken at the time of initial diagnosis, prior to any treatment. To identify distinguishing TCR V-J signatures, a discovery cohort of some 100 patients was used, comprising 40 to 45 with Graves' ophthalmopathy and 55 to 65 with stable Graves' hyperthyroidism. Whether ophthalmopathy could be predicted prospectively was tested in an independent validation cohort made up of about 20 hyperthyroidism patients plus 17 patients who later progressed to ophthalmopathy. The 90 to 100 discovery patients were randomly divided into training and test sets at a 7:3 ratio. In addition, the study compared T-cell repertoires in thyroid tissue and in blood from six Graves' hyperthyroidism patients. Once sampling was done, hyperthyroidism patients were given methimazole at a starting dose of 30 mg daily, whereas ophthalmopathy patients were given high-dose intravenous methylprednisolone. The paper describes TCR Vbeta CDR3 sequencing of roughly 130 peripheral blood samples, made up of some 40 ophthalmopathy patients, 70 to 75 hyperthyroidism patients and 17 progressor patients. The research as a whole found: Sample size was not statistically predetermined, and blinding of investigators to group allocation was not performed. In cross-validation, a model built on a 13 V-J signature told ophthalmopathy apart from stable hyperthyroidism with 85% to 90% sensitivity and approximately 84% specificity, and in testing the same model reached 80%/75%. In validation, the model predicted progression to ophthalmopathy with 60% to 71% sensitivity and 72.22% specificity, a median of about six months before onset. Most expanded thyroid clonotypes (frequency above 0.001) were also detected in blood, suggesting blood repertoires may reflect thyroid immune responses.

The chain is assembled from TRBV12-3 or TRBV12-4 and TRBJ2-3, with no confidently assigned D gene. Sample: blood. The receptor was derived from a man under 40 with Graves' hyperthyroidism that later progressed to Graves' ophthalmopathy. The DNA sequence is TGTGCCAGCAGTCCGGCGGAAGGCACAGATACGCAGTATTTT. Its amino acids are CASSPAEGTDTQYF.